The clone carrying this T cell receptor beta chain came up a few times. The source of the sample is a study of blood T cells in healthy people across ages. Then a second PCR, running about 6 to 12 cycles, was carried out with a sample-barcoded 5' primer and a J-beta primer mix. TCRdb re-called the 5' RACE reads through MiXCR, storing one row per CDR3 protein. The sample includes over 950,000 distinct CDR3 sequences, roughly two fifths seen only once; the top ten take around 12%. This CDR3 region has 13 residues. V lost 0 bases to trimming and J lost 4 bases, with 9 bases between them. Germline V gene lookup returns CDR1 DFQATT and CDR2 SNEGSKA (reference sequence). Whenever a sample was processed, at least 6 million PBMCs were isolated.

The sequence derives from a man aged 18 to 30 in good health. Sequenced material: blood. V usage is TRBV20-1 and J usage is TRBJ2-5; D ambiguous. The CDR3 DNA is TGCAGTGCTAGAGATCCCAGAGGAGAGACCCAGTACTTC. This translates into CSARDPRGETQYF.